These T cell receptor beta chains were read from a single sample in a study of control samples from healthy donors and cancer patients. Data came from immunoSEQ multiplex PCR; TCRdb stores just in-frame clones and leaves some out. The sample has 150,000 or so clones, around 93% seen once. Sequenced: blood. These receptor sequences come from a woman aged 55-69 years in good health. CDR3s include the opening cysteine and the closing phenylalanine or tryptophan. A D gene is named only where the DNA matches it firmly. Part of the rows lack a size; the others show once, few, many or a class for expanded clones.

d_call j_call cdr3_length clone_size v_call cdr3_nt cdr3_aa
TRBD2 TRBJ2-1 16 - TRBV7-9 TGTGCCAGCAGCTTACGAGCGGGGGGCCGATACAATGAGCAGTTCTTC CASSLRAGGRYNEQFF
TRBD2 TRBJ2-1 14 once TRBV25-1 TGTGCCAGCAGTGATATTGGGGGGGGCAATGAGCAGTTCTTC CASSDIGGGNEQFF
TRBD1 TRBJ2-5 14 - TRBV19 TGTGCCAGTAGCTCAGGGGGCGGGGCGGAGACCCAGTACTTC CASSSGGGAETQYF
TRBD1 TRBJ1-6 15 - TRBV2 TGTGCCAGCAGTCGGACAGGGGGGATAAATTCACCCCTCCACTTT CASSRTGGINSPLHF
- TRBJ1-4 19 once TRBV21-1 TGTGCCAGCAGCAAAAAGATCTGTGGAAGGGGACGGCTCAATGAAAAACTGTTTTTT CASSKKICGRGRLNEKLFF
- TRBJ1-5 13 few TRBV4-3 TGCGCCAGCAGCCAAGATTTGAGGATGCCCCAGCATTTT CASSQDLRMPQHF
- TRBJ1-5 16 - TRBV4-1 TGCGCCAGCAGCCAAGATCTCCAGGGACGTAATCAGCCCCAGCATTTT CASSQDLQGRNQPQHF
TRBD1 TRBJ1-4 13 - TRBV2 TGTGCCAGCAGTCGCGAGACAGGGTCAGGACTGTTTTTT CASSRETGSGLFF
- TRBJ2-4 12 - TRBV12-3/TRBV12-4 TGTGCCAGCAGTTTGTCAGGGAACATTCAGTACTTC CASSLSGNIQYF
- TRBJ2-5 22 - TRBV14 TGTGCCAGCAGCCCCAAGGGGGGTTCTCTTCAAAGTTGGTGGTTTCGGCAAGAGACCCAGTACTTC CASSPKGGSLQSWWFRQETQYF
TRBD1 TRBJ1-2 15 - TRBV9 TGTGCCAGCAGCACCAAAAATACAGGGGATAAGGGCTACACCTTC CASSTKNTGDKGYTF
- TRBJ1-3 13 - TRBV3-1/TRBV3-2 TGTGCCAGCCGGACGGTCTCTGGAAACACCATATATTTT CASRTVSGNTIYF
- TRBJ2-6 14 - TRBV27 TGTGCCAGCAGTCCCCTGGGTGGGGCCAACGTCCTGACTTTC CASSPLGGANVLTF
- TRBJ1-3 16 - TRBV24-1 TGTGCCACCAGTGAGTGGTCCGGACTGGTCGGAAACACCATATATTTT CATSEWSGLVGNTIYF
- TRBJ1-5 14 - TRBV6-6 TGTGCCAGCAGTTCCGAGTATAGCAATCAGCCCCAGCATTTT CASSSEYSNQPQHF
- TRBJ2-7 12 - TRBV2 TGTGCCAGCAGTGAAGCGGCCTACGAGCAGTACTTC CASSEAAYEQYF
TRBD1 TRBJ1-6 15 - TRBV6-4 TGTGCCAGCCGGCGTGACAGGGGACGGGAGTCACCCCTCCACTTT CASRRDRGRESPLHF